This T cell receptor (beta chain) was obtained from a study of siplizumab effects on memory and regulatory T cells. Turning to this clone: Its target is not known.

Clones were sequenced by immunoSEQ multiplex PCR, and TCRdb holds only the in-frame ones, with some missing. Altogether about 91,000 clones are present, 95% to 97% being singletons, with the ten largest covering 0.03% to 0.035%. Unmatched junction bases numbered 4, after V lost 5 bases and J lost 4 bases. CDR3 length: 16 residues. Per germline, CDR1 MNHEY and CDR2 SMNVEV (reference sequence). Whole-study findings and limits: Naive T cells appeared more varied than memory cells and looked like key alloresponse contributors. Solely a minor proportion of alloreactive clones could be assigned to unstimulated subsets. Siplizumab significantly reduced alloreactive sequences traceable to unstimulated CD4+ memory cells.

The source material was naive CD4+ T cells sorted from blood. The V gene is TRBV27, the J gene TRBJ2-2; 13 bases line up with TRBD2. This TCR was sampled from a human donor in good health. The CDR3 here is CASSTSGGASTGELFF. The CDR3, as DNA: TGTGCCAGCAGTACTAGCGGGGGGGCGTCCACCGGGGAGCTGTTTTTT.